A single sample is the source of the 18 T cell receptor beta chains below, sequenced in a study of T cells in localized non-small cell lung cancer. Measured with immunoSEQ multiplex PCR; TCRdb has only the in-frame clones, and not every one. The sample lists roughly 7,000 clones; approximately 43% were seen once. Source: lymph node tissue, taken before any cancer treatment. These receptors came from a man aged 35 to 69 with stage I lung adenocarcinoma.

The count of this clone is one. The CDR3 region has the DNA TGTGCCTGGAGTCAGGAGGGGGACACTGAAGCTTTCTTT. Translating gives CAWSQEGDTEAFF. The rearrangement joins TRBV30 to TRBJ1-1; D may be TRBD1 (6 bases). In germline, CDR1 is GTSNPN, CDR2 SVGIG (reference sequence). This CDR3 is 13 amino acids long. Trimming stripped 2 bases from V and 3 bases from J, with 10 bases between.

J is TRBJ1-1 and V is TRBV23-1; a possible D gene is TRBD1 (5 bases). TRBV23-1 belongs to the ORF category, with a function that is uncertain. CDR3 length: 14 residues. Trimming cost V 4 bases and J 1 base, with 10 bases left between them. CDR3 bases: TGCGCCAGCAGTCCCGGGAGGGGGAACACTGAAGCTTTCTTT. As protein: CASSPGRGNTEAFF.

This chain connects TRBV11-3 to TRBJ2-3, with TRBD2 matching 9 bases. V shed 4 bases and J 2 bases; nucleotides not matched to a gene: 10. This CDR3 has 17 amino acids. Germline loops: CDR1 SGHNT, CDR2 YENEEA. CDR3 nucleotide sequence: TGTGCCAGCAGCTCAGATCTAGCGGGGCGATTCACAGATACGCAGTATTTT. This gives the protein CASSSDLAGRFTDTQYF.

This clone is classed as medium-sized. The chain employs TRBV4-1 and TRBJ1-4, with 7 nucleotides matching TRBD1. Per the germline V gene, CDR1 is MGHRA and CDR2 is YSYEKL. V lost 3 bases to trimming and J lost 0 bases; unmatched junction nucleotides: 4. The CDR3 sequence is 16 residues long. CDR3 residues: CASSHRQGATNEKLFF. In DNA form, the CDR3 reads TGCGCCAGCAGCCATCGACAGGGAGCAACTAATGAAAAACTGTTTTTT.

This clone is medium-sized by share. J is TRBJ1-1 and V is TRBV10-3, with a tentative D call TRBD1 (6 bases). Trimming removed 2 bases at V and 5 bases at J, with 15 bases between. CDR3 length: 15 residues. CDR1 and CDR2 (germline): ENHRY, SYGVKD. This CDR3 is CAISETRGIDTEAFF. The CDR3, as DNA: TGTGCCATCAGTGAGACCAGGGGAATAGATACTGAAGCTTTCTTT.

V usage is TRBV28 and J usage is TRBJ2-1, with a weak D call TRBD2 (5 bases). V was pared by 8 bases and J by 1 base, with 18 bases between. The CDR3 is made up of 16 amino acids. Germline values: CDR1 MDHEN, CDR2 SYDVKM. The CDR3 bases are TGTGCCAGCCGCAACGCGGGCCTACGATCCTACAATGAGCAGTTCTTC. Translated: CASRNAGLRSYNEQFF.

J is TRBJ1-2 and V is TRBV7-1; possibly TRBD1 for D (6 bases). TRBV7-1 qualifies as an ORF whose function is uncertain. CDR3 size: 15 residues. V lost 4 bases and J lost 5, with 17 bases in between. In DNA form, the CDR3 reads TGTGCCAGCAGCTTAGTTCCGGGGGCGATGTATGGCTACACCTTC. Its protein is CASSLVPGAMYGYTF.

Judged by abundance, this clone is medium-sized. This rearrangement joins TRBV14 to TRBJ2-2, with 7 bases aligning to TRBD2. Germline V gives CDR1 SGHDN, CDR2 FVKESK. J lost 5 bases, V lost 4 bases, and 10 bases had no gene match. The CDR3 sequence is 16 residues long. Written as DNA, the CDR3 is TGTGCCAGCAGCCCTTCCCGAGCGGGGAGGACCGGGGAGCTGTTTTTT. It is translated as CASSPSRAGRTGELFF.

Concerning this clone: The same CDR3 is also encoded by other DNA sequences in this sample. J is TRBJ2-2 and V is TRBV19, with D unclear. This CDR3 is built from 13 residues. Germline V lookup: CDR1 LNHDA, CDR2 SQIVND (reference sequence). The V and J ends lost 1 base and 4 bases respectively, with 4 bases between them. The CDR3 is CASSIGSTGELFF. The CDR3 bases are TGTGCCAGTAGTATAGGTTCCACCGGGGAGCTGTTTTTT.

This clone is medium-sized (0.01 to 0.1%). The V gene is TRBV11-3, the J gene TRBJ2-1, with 12 positions matching TRBD1. The CDR3 loop spans 16 amino acids. Trimming at V came to 5 bases and at J to 1 base, leaving 3 bases not matched to a gene. Germline V lookup: CDR1 SGHNT, CDR2 YENEEA. Here the CDR3 reads CASSLGQGASYNEQFF. The DNA of the CDR3 is TGTGCCAGCAGCCTGGGACAGGGGGCTTCCTACAATGAGCAGTTCTTC.

The rearrangement joins TRBV18 to TRBJ2-5; D not certain. Trimming shortened V by 6 bases and J by 4 bases, and 12 bases separated the two germline ends. Per germline, CDR1 KGHSH and CDR2 LQKENI. The CDR3 consists of 13 residues. The CDR3 is CASSPRTAETQYF. Here the CDR3 DNA reads TGTGCCAGCTCCCCCCGAACGGCAGAGACCCAGTACTTC.

This clone was detected a few times. V gene TRBV1 combines with J gene TRBJ2-5; the table calls TRBD2, which could not be checked here. TRBV1 is an annotated pseudogene. The CDR3 is made up of 15 amino acids. The CDR3 nucleotides read TGCACCAGCAGCCAAGATCCGCGGCAGCAAGAGACCCAGTACTTC. It specifies CTSSQDPRQQETQYF.

V usage is TRBV11-3 and J usage is TRBJ2-1; no clear D gene. CDR1 and CDR2 from the germline V gene are SGHNT and YENEEA. This CDR3 is 16 amino acids long. Trimming stripped 7 bases from V and 3 bases from J, with 19 bases between. The CDR3 protein is CASTRRTGPNYNEQFF. CDR3 DNA sequence: TGTGCCAGCACCCGAAGGACCGGGCCGAACTACAATGAGCAGTTCTTC.

The CDR3 is CASSLIRDRGYEQYF. In DNA, the CDR3 is TGCGCCAGCAGCCTTATCCGGGACAGGGGTTACGAGCAGTACTTC. The chain has TRBV5-1 and TRBJ2-7, with 10 bases that match TRBD1. The CDR3 is 15 residues long. Germline V gene sequence: CDR1 SGHRS, CDR2 YFSETQ. V dropped 4 bases and J dropped 4; count of bases not matched to a gene: 8.

The chain carries TRBV15 and TRBJ1-2; a weak D match, TRBD1 (5 bases). V gave up 5 bases and J gave up 3 bases, with 22 bases separating them. The CDR3 is 17 amino acids. The germline CDR1 and CDR2 sequences are LNHNV and YYDKDF (reference sequence). The CDR3 here is CATSGGSGVRGDYGYTF. The DNA of the CDR3 is TGTGCCACCAGCGGGGGTAGTGGGGTACGCGGCGACTATGGCTACACCTTC.

This clone was detected only a few times. The V gene is TRBV6-8, the J gene TRBJ2-1; possible D gene TRBD2, 6 bases. Trimming stripped 0 bases from V and 5 bases from J, with 14 bases between. This CDR3 is 16 amino acids long. Germline CDR1 MNHGY, CDR2 SAAAGT. CDR3 sequence (DNA): TGTGCCAGCAGTTACTCGCCGGGGGATAGGAACAATGAGCAGTTCTTC. This encodes CASSYSPGDRNNEQFF.

The chain combines TRBV11-3 with TRBJ2-7, with 7 nucleotides matching TRBD1. The CDR3 loop spans 15 amino acids. V trimming: 3 bases; J trimming: 5 bases; junction bases outside the gene matches: 10. Germline V lookup: CDR1 SGHNT, CDR2 YENEEA. The CDR3 is CASSFRQGKVDEQYF. The CDR3 DNA follows: TGTGCCAGCAGCTTCAGACAGGGAAAGGTCGACGAGCAGTACTTC.

The J gene is TRBJ2-3, the V gene TRBV25-1; D is possibly TRBD2 (6 bases). CDR3 length: 14 residues. Between the trimmed V and J ends, which lost 3 bases and 3 bases, there was a span of 10 bases. Germline CDR1 reads MGHDK; CDR2 reads SYGVNS. The CDR3, as DNA: TGTGCCAGCAGTGACCTTCTAGCGACAGATACGCAGTATTTT. Protein: CASSDLLATDTQYF.